This entry features one TCR beta chain sequence. This clone's antigen is unknown. Base quality data are lacking; no much larger clone is found one base away. This sample was included in a study of cytomegalovirus exposure and HLA in healthy donors (TCRdb year 2017). Background for the entire study: According to an earlier analysis of around 600 of the donors, some 180 million T cells yielded over 100 million unique TCR beta sequences and 276 Gb of sequence data. In an earlier analysis of 500 to 650 of the donors, high-throughput TCR beta sequencing was used to judge whether each TCR beta V gene segment behaved as functional or pseudogenic. To study patterns of TCR occurrence, a later analysis re-analyzed previously published TCR beta repertoires from several hundred donors and added high-resolution HLA genotyping. Donor age, sex, ethnicity and CMV serostatus were collected together with the repertoire data. In addition to the first cohort of 500 to 850 subjects, a separate validation cohort of approximately 120 different subjects was used. Every discovery cohort repertoire had been produced on one sequencing platform. Among roughly 400 genotyped donors of the cohort, an average of approximately 240,000 unique TCR beta nucleotide sequences was sequenced per donor, of which 15% to 20% were non-productive. Genome-wide SNP genotypes for about 65% of the roughly 700 donors were used in a later genetic analysis, which treated that subset as a discovery cohort. Roughly 290 gigabases of sequencing data and approximately 92 million unique TCR sequences made up an early release that covered approximately 700 HLA-typed donors. The number of typed donors differed by locus: about 620-640 for A, B, C, DRB1 and DQB1; 522 for DQA1; 600 to 610 for DPA1; and about 470 for DPB1. Several DR-DQ haplotypes were treated as single units for association and clustering because of strong linkage in the cohort. The later analysis used no new phenotypic data to find candidate immune exposures, relying instead on TCR beta sequences and their occurrence across donors. The study aimed to test whether signatures of past pathogen exposure could be identified by cataloging public T cell receptors. Using immunosequencing, the study profiled T cell repertoires from some 670 subjects and related those repertoires to cytomegalovirus serostatus. Of the 300 to 500 genotyped donors, 80% to 90% were placed in the genetic ancestry cluster associated with self-reported Caucasian donors. To predict cytomegalovirus infection status, the study brought together high-throughput TCR immunosequencing, statistical association of individual TCRs with disease status, and machine learning. Both class I and class II loci were covered by HLA typing, at four-digit resolution.

Study-wide conclusions, independent of this receptor: Compared with the roughly 670-donor mean, donors in an Asian-associated ancestry cluster had fewer N-insertions in productive TCRs, according to a later genetic analysis. A total of 150 to 200 TCR beta chains were listed by the study as associated with cytomegalovirus. In vitro tests confirmed that a few of the cytomegalovirus-associated TCR beta chains recognize cytomegalovirus antigens. In a later analysis, the rate of TCR association differed among HLA loci, with DRB1 alleles having the most associated TCRs and HLA-C alleles having the fewest. CMV serostatus was the only immune exposure information available for the cohort. Presence/absence analyses assumed roughly uniform sequencing depth across donors, an assumption that may not hold. A group of highly shared sequence variants was considered likely to be a technical artifact of the sequencing pipeline. In a later analysis, several top co-occurrence clusters were reported to appear linked to parvovirus B19, influenza, CMV and Epstein-Barr virus. Specific HLA alleles were associated with 15,000 to 20,000 TCR beta sequences at a false discovery rate of 0.05 in a later analysis. Across donors, most TCR sequences were observed very rarely, whereas some public TCRs were present in many individuals. This cohort had only TCR beta chains sequenced, and the lack of alpha or paired-chain data limited which features could be detected. Compared with equally common non-associated chains, HLA-associated TCR beta chains in a later analysis were more clonally expanded and had lower generation probabilities. A later analysis found that most CMV-associated TCR beta chains appeared HLA-restricted, with HLA associations seemingly driven largely by CMV exposure. A further reported finding was that TCR beta sequences accurately predicted the HLA-A and HLA-B alleles for most subjects in the first cohort. In an earlier analysis of under 600 of the donors, most TCR beta V segments were observed in productive rearrangements about 87% or about 30% of the time, broadly matching IMGT annotations. Strong co-occurrence of HLA alleles, especially DR and DQ, made assigning TCR associations to individual alleles difficult. Correlated functional status among segregating V segments might be attributable to linkage disequilibrium, but an unknown experimental factor could not be ruled out. Because some donors lacked HLA typing at each locus, the association tests relied only on the typed subset. In a later genetic analysis, a missense DCLRE1C variant was associated with V-gene and J-gene trimming of TCR beta chains, and the association was replicated in an independent cohort. The classifier was reported to diagnose cytomegalovirus status with high specificity and sensitivity in both the original and validation cohorts. It was suggested by the authors that the approach could potentially be generalized to other disease states and immunological phenotypes. Some 16 rarely observed V segments, including chromosome 9 orphons, were excluded from the earlier analysis of about 500 of the donors because counts were too low.

Libraries were made using the immunoSEQ multiplex PCR assay. For the multiplex PCR, a mixture combining 60 forward primers for TCR Vbeta segments and 13 reverse primers for TCR Jbeta segments was used. The CDR3 region of rearranged TCR beta genes was amplified from genomic DNA by a multiplex PCR assay. The amplified TCR beta libraries were sequenced on the Illumina HiSeq System as 87-base-pair reads. The paper's data handling went like this. A later analysis counted approximately 76 million unique TCR beta chains across the 666 repertoires, and around 12 million of these chains were shared by at least two donors. Raw reads were error-corrected and collapsed into unique sequences with a nearest-neighbor algorithm that merged closely related sequences to remove PCR and sequencing errors. CDR3 sequences were aligned to IMGT reference sequences to assign V, D and J gene segments. For a sequence to be retained, at least a six-nucleotide match to both a V gene segment and a J gene segment was required. A rearrangement counted as productive if the CDR3 had no stop codons and remained in frame with V and J, and every other rearrangement counted as non-productive. Following IMGT convention, CDR3 was defined as the stretch from the second conserved V-encoded cysteine up to the conserved J-encoded phenylalanine. Sequences without an unambiguous match to a single V gene segment were excluded from the earlier analysis of 500 to 700 of the donors. An earlier analysis of around 600 of the donors classified V segments as functional when productive rearrangements were above 56.7% and as segregating when the standard deviation between donors was above 5%. A statistical classification framework was built to diagnose cytomegalovirus status from the catalog of TCR beta chain sequences. A later analysis assigned V and J genes by comparing TCR nucleotide sequences with IMGT/GENE-DB human TR gene sequences. In a later analysis, CDR3 sequences and most-parsimonious VDJ recombination scenarios were assigned using the TCRdist pipeline. A later analysis defined each TCR beta chain by its CDR3 amino acid sequence plus V-gene family, and excluded reads lacking a unique V-gene family. To address suspected cross-contamination and a sequencing artifact, a later analysis removed several hundred highly shared, low-generation-probability nucleotide sequences. In a later analysis, a clonal expansion index for each public chain was calculated from normalized within-repertoire ranks of inferred template counts. In a later analysis, generation probabilities were computed using a VDJ recombination model fitted to out-of-frame rearrangements, and the results were checked against IGoR. In a later analysis, hypergeometric tests were used to score TCR-TCR, TCR-HLA and TCR-CMV co-occurrence, with a repertoire-size bias correction applied to TCR pairs. A later analysis estimated false discovery rates by permuting HLA or CMV assignments 20 times. A later analysis grouped co-occurring TCRs with DBSCAN, adding TCRdist sequence similarity when clustering within HLA-allele-positive subsets. Repertoires with fewer than 30,000 or more than 120,000 public chains were left out of co-occurrence clustering, as were roughly five repertoires with anomalous nucleotide sharing. In its TCRdb copy, this immuneACCESS table keeps in-frame sequences only and misses some clones. Where compared with another copy, unresolved V genes explain less than half of these, and the others have no known cause. Clone size and the V and J calls come from that table; the DNA yielded D and trimming. The table for this sample lists about 140,000 clones; 80% to 85% of them were counted only once. Around 1.3% of the sample lies in the top ten.

The cohort comprised several hundred healthy bone marrow donors. At the time of sampling, all cohort members were nominally healthy, though unrecorded immune exposures were likely present. The donor was CMV seropositive and was included in the group of 290 or so seropositive cohort members. Each donor provided a peripheral blood sample, and peripheral blood mononuclear cells were used for TCR beta sequencing. The Qiagen DNeasy Blood Extraction Kit was used to extract genomic DNA from the blood cell samples. The source material was PBMCs. The receptor was isolated from a male donor in good health and CMV-seropositive.

CDR3 reads: CASSSPSGTSNEQFF. Here is the DNA: TGTGCCAGCAGCTCGCCTAGCGGGACGAGCAATGAGCAGTTCTTC. The chain is encoded by TRBV5-4 joined to TRBJ2-1; 9 middle bases align to TRBD2. Based on the germline V gene (reference sequence), the CDR1 and CDR2 sequences are SGHNT and YYREEE. V is pruned by 3 bases and J by 6 bases, leaving 7 bases of the junction without a gene match. From cysteine to phenylalanine, the CDR3 is 15 amino acids long. Only the CDR3 DNA stays, 45 bases, in frame from base 1. The CDR3, completed at both ends by the reference TRBV5-4 and TRBJ2-1 genes, gives the full variable domain ETGVTQSPTHLIKTRGQQVTLRCSSQSGHNTVSWYQQALGQGPQFIFQYYREEENGRGNFPPRFSGLQFPNYSSELNVNALELDDSALYLCASSSPSGTSNEQFFGPGTRLTVL.